This is a list of T cell receptor beta chains from one sample in a study of cytomegalovirus exposure and HLA in healthy donors. Sequencing was performed with immunoSEQ multiplex PCR; in TCRdb, only in-frame clones are kept and a portion is missing. The sample holds 180,000 or so clones, more than 75% seen once. Sequences were obtained from PBMCs. These receptors came from a woman between 50 and 59 years old in good health and CMV-seropositive. The CDR3 runs from the conserved cysteine through the conserved F or W.

cdr3_length: 15
v_call: TRBV27
j_call: TRBJ2-1
cdr3_aa: CASSLTSGDYNEQFF

cdr3_length: 14
v_call: TRBV9
j_call: TRBJ2-1
cdr3_aa: CASSGRGSYNEQFF

cdr3_length: 15
v_call: TRBV27
j_call: TRBJ2-3
cdr3_aa: CASSFLAGNTDTQYF

cdr3_length: 14
v_call: TRBV6-4
j_call: TRBJ1-2
cdr3_aa: CASSVSNLGGGYTF

cdr3_length: 17
v_call: TRBV9
j_call: TRBJ2-3
cdr3_aa: CASSYSGTSGGGDTQYF

cdr3_length: 14
v_call: TRBV7-9
j_call: TRBJ1-2
cdr3_aa: CASSFAGGNYGYTF

cdr3_length: 13
v_call: TRBV2
j_call: TRBJ2-4
cdr3_aa: CASSEARSGSDYF

cdr3_length: 14
v_call: TRBV19
j_call: TRBJ2-7
cdr3_aa: CASSIRGRPGEQYF

cdr3_length: 14
v_call: TRBV10-3
j_call: TRBJ2-3
cdr3_aa: CAIRIGQNTDTQYF

cdr3_length: 12
v_call: TRBV28
j_call: TRBJ1-1
cdr3_aa: CATVTSNTEAFF

cdr3_length: 13
v_call: TRBV14
j_call: TRBJ1-2
cdr3_aa: CASSHTGQASPTF

cdr3_length: 15
v_call: TRBV19
j_call: TRBJ1-5
cdr3_aa: CASSADRGSNQPQHF

cdr3_length: 12
v_call: TRBV9
j_call: TRBJ2-1
cdr3_aa: CASSVQRGEQFF

cdr3_length: 17
v_call: TRBV4-3
j_call: .
cdr3_aa: CASSQDRTVADTGELFF

cdr3_length: 13
v_call: TRBV28
j_call: TRBJ1-2
cdr3_aa: CASSLDSVRGYTF

cdr3_length: 15
v_call: TRBV10-3
j_call: TRBJ1-3
cdr3_aa: CAISDTGIAGNTIYF

cdr3_length: 13
v_call: TRBV7-9
j_call: TRBJ1-2
cdr3_aa: CSSSLGQGDGYTF

cdr3_length: 15
v_call: TRBV28
j_call: TRBJ2-7
cdr3_aa: CASSRPGSGEYEQYF

cdr3_length: 16
v_call: TRBV5-8
j_call: TRBJ2-5
cdr3_aa: CASSYGDGTGVAGEYF

cdr3_length: 11
v_call: TRBV21-1
j_call: TRBJ1-2
cdr3_aa: CATQGVSGYTF

cdr3_length: 13
v_call: TRBV4-3
j_call: TRBJ2-5
cdr3_aa: CASSSNRGQTQYF

cdr3_length: 15
v_call: TRBV7-9
j_call: TRBJ1-4
cdr3_aa: CASSLTGYPNEKLFF

cdr3_length: 14
v_call: TRBV6-1
j_call: TRBJ2-4
cdr3_aa: CASSEDYITNIQYF

cdr3_length: 14
v_call: TRBV30
j_call: TRBJ2-2
cdr3_aa: CAWSAGSDTGELFF

cdr3_length: 13
v_call: TRBV7-9
j_call: TRBJ2-3
cdr3_aa: CASRDGDSDTQYF

cdr3_length: 14
v_call: TRBV4-1
j_call: TRBJ2-5
cdr3_aa: CASSQPTGVGTQYF

cdr3_length: 14
v_call: TRBV19
j_call: TRBJ1-4
cdr3_aa: CASRQVATNEKLFF

cdr3_length: 17
v_call: TRBV16
j_call: TRBJ1-2
cdr3_aa: CASSPPGQGNFNYGYTF

cdr3_length: 15
v_call: TRBV7-7
j_call: TRBJ2-1
cdr3_aa: CASSLVPGFHNEQFF

cdr3_length: 17
v_call: TRBV7-2
j_call: TRBJ2-5
cdr3_aa: CASSLPGGGGGQETQYF

cdr3_length: 16
v_call: TRBV5-4
j_call: TRBJ2-7
cdr3_aa: CASSLEGTVQSYEQYF

cdr3_length: 16
v_call: TRBV7-9
j_call: TRBJ2-6
cdr3_aa: CASARRTGAGANVLTF

cdr3_length: 16
v_call: TRBV5-6
j_call: TRBJ1-6
cdr3_aa: CASSLGPARLGSPLHF

cdr3_length: 13
v_call: TRBV2
j_call: TRBJ2-5
cdr3_aa: CASSPSYRETQYF

cdr3_length: 14
v_call: TRBV5-1
j_call: TRBJ2-7
cdr3_aa: CASSAGGPRTEQYF

cdr3_length: 13
v_call: TRBV6-1
j_call: TRBJ1-3
cdr3_aa: CASAAGPGNTIYF

cdr3_length: 15
v_call: TRBV18
j_call: TRBJ2-7
cdr3_aa: CASSPPMGQGFEQYF

cdr3_length: 13
v_call: TRBV27
j_call: TRBJ2-1
cdr3_aa: CASSTFERETQFF

cdr3_length: 14
v_call: TRBV7-2
j_call: TRBJ1-5
cdr3_aa: CASSLRGWEQPQHF

cdr3_length: 15
v_call: TRBV28
j_call: TRBJ2-3
cdr3_aa: CASTPGLAESDTQYF

cdr3_length: 13
v_call: TRBV30
j_call: TRBJ2-7
cdr3_aa: CAWSAEGAYEQYF

cdr3_length: 16
v_call: TRBV7-9
j_call: TRBJ1-2
cdr3_aa: CASSLYGAGGRHGYTF

cdr3_length: 16
v_call: TRBV9
j_call: TRBJ2-1
cdr3_aa: CASSPSGLSERDEQFF

cdr3_length: 15
v_call: TRBV15
j_call: TRBJ1-2
cdr3_aa: CATSRSRTGHYGYTF

cdr3_length: 15
v_call: TRBV5-8
j_call: TRBJ2-5
cdr3_aa: CASSPGLAGEETQYF

cdr3_length: 15
v_call: TRBV10-2
j_call: TRBJ2-3
cdr3_aa: CASSDVTSGTDTQYF

cdr3_length: 15
v_call: TRBV18
j_call: TRBJ2-5
cdr3_aa: CASSPLQGQQETQYF

cdr3_length: 15
v_call: TRBV6-6
j_call: TRBJ2-3
cdr3_aa: CASSYGQGSADTQYF

cdr3_length: 13
v_call: TRBV5-1
j_call: TRBJ2-3
cdr3_aa: CASSTGDTDTQYF

cdr3_length: 16
v_call: TRBV9
j_call: TRBJ2-2
cdr3_aa: CASSVGGPFVSGELFF

cdr3_length: 14
v_call: TRBV7-9
j_call: TRBJ1-2
cdr3_aa: CASSPFIRNYGYTF

cdr3_length: 16
v_call: TRBV5-8
j_call: TRBJ1-3
cdr3_aa: CASSSGTGNSGNTIYF

cdr3_length: 16
v_call: TRBV7-2
j_call: TRBJ1-2
cdr3_aa: CASSLVPGTGGYGYTF

cdr3_length: 14
v_call: TRBV5-1
j_call: TRBJ1-5
cdr3_aa: CASSLEGNNQPQHF